This TCR beta chain came from a study of cytomegalovirus exposure and HLA in healthy donors. The J segment lost 1 base and the V segment lost 2 bases, leaving 2 bases of the junction unmatched. This CDR3 region has 15 residues. Germline V lookup: CDR1 MNHEY, CDR2 SMNVEV (reference sequence). Broader study findings: A later analysis linked a missense DCLRE1C variant to TCR beta V- and J-gene trimming.

In regard to this clone: Its antigen is unidentified.

PCR used 60 Vbeta primers and 13 Jbeta primers. Measured with immunoSEQ multiplex PCR; TCRdb has only the in-frame clones, and not every one. The sample holds approximately 100,000 clones. The rearrangement links TRBV27 to TRBJ2-1, with 7 bases matching TRBD1. Input material: PBMCs. This sequence was found in a man aged 50 or older in good health and CMV-seronegative. The CDR3 DNA follows: TGTGCCAGCAGTTTAAGGGGGCAGTCCTACAATGAGCAGTTCTTC. It specifies CASSLRGQSYNEQFF.